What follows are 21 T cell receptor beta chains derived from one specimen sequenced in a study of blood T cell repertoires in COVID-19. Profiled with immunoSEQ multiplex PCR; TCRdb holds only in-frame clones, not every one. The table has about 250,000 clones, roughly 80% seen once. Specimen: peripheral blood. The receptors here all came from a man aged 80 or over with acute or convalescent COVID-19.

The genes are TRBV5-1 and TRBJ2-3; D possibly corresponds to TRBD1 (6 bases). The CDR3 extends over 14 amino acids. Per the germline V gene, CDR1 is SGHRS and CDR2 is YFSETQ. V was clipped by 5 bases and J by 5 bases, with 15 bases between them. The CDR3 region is CASRDSNPQDTQYF. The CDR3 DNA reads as TGCGCCAGCAGGGACAGCAATCCCCAAGATACGCAGTATTTT.

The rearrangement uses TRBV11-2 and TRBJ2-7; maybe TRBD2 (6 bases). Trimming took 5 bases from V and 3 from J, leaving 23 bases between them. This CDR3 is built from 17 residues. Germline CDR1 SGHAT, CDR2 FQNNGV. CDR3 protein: CASSRGVFWGGDYEQYF. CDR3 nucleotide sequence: TGTGCCAGCAGCCGCGGAGTGTTTTGGGGAGGAGACTACGAGCAGTACTTC.

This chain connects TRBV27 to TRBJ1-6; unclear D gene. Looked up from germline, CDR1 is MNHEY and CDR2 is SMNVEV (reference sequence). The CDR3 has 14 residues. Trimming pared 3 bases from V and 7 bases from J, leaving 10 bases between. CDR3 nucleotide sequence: TGTGCCAGCAGTTTGTCGAGGAGAAATTCACCCCTCCACTTT. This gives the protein CASSLSRRNSPLHF.

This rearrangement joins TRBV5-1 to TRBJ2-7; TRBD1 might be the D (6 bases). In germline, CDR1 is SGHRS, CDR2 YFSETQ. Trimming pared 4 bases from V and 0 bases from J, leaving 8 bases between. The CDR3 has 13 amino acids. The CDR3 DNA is TGCGCCAGCAGCCGGGACAACTCCTACGAGCAGTACTTC. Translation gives CASSRDNSYEQYF.

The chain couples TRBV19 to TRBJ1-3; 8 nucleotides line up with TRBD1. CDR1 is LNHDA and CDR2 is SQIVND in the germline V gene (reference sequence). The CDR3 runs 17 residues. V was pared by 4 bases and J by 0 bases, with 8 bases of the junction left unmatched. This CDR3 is CASSTTGTGYSGNTIYF. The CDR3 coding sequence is TGTGCCAGTAGTACCACCGGGACAGGCTACTCTGGAAACACCATATATTTT.

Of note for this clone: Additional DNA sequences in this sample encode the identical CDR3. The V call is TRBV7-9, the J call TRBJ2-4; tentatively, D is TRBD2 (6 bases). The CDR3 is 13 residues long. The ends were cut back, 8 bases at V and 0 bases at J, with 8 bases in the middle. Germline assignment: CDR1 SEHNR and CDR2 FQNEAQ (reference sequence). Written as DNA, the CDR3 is TGTGCCAGCCAGGGACTAGCCAAAAACATTCAGTACTTC. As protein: CASQGLAKNIQYF.

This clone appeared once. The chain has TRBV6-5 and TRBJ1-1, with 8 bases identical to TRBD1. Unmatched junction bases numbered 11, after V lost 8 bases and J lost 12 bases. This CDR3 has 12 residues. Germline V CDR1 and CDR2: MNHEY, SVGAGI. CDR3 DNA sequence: TGTGCCAGCGCCCCACAGGGGGTCGGGACTTTCTTT. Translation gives CASAPQGVGTFF.

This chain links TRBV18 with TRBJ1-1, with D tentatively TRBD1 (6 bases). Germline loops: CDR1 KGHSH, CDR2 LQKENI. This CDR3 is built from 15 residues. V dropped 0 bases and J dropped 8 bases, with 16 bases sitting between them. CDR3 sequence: CASSPPTGQLKEAFF. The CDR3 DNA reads TGTGCCAGCTCACCACCTACCGGACAGCTAAAAGAAGCTTTCTTT.

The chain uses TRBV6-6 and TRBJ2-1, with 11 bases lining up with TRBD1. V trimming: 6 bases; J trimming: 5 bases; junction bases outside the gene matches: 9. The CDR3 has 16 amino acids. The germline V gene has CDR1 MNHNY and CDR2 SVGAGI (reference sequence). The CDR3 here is CASRKGDRGVDNEQFF. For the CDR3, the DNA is TGTGCCAGCAGAAAGGGGGACAGGGGGGTCGACAATGAGCAGTTCTTC.

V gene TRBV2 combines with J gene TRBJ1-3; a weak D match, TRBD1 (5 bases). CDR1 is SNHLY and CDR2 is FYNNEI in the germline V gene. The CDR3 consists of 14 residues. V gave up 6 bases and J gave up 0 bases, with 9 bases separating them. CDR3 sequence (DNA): TGTGCCAGCAGGGACATTGCCTCTGGAAACACCATATATTTT. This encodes CASRDIASGNTIYF.

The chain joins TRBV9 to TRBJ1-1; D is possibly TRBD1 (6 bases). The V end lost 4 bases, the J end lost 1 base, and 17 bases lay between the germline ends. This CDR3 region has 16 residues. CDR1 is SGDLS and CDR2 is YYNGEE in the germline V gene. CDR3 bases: TGTGCCAGCAGCCCCGGGGGGGCAGAGGGGAACACTGAAGCTTTCTTT. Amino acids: CASSPGGAEGNTEAFF.

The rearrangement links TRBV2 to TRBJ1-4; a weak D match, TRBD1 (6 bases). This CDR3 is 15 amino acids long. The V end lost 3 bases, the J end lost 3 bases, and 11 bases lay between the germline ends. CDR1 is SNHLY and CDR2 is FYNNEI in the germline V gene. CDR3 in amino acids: CASSDRGGANEKLFF. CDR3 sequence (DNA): TGTGCCAGCAGTGACAGGGGTGGGGCTAATGAAAAACTGTTTTTT. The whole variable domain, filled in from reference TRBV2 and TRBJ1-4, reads EPEVTQTPSHQVTQMGQEVILRCVPISNHLYFYWYRQILGQKVEFLVSFYNNEISEKSEIFDDQFSVERPDGSNFTLKIRSTKLEDSAMYFCASSDRGGANEKLFFGSGTQLSVL.

This CDR3 reads CASSATGQGGTQYF. The DNA for the CDR3 is TGCGCCAGCAGCGCAACTGGACAGGGGGGGACGCAGTATTTT. The rearrangement joins TRBV5-1 to TRBJ2-3; 10 nucleotides align to TRBD1. Germline CDR1 is SGHRS and CDR2 is YFSETQ. This CDR3 is built from 14 residues. The V gene end was trimmed by 4 bases and the J gene end by 9 bases; junction bases not matched to a gene: 8. Combining the CDR3 with reference TRBV5-1 and TRBJ2-3 gives the whole variable domain KAGVTQTPRYLIKTRGQQVTLSCSPISGHRSVSWYQQTPGQGLQFLFEYFSETQRNKGNFPGRFSGRQFSNSRSEMNVSTLELGDSALYLCASSATGQGGTQYFGPGTRLTVL.

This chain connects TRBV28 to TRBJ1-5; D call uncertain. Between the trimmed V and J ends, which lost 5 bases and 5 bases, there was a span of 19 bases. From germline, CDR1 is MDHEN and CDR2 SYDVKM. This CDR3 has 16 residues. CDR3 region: CASSHHPSFQDQPQHF. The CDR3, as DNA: TGTGCCAGCAGTCACCACCCTTCCTTCCAGGATCAGCCCCAGCATTTT.

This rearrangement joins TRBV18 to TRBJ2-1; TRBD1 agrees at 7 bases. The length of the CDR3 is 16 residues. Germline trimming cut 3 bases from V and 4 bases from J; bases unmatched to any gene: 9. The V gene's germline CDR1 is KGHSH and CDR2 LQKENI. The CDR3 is CASSPPRDSYYNEQFF. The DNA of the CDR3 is TGTGCCAGCTCACCTCCCCGGGACAGTTATTACAATGAGCAGTTCTTC. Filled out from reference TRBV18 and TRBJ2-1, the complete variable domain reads NAGVMQNPRHLVRRRGQEARLRCSPMKGHSHVYWYRQLPEEGLKFMVYLQKENIIDESGMPKERFSAEFPKEGPSILRIQQVVRGDSAAYFCASSPPRDSYYNEQFFGPGTRLTVL.

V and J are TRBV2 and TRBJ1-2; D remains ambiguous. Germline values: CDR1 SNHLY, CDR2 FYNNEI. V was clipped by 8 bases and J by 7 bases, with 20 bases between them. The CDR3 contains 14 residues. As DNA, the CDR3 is TGTGCCAGCGAAAAATCGCGGTCGATGGGTGGCTACACCTTC. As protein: CASEKSRSMGGYTF.

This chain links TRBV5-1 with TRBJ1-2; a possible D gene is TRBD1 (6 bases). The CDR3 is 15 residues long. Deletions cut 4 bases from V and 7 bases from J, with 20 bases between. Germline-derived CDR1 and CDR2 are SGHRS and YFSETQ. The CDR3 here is CASSPGGLARAGYTF. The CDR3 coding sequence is TGCGCCAGCAGCCCCGGGGGGCTGGCCAGGGCTGGCTACACCTTC.

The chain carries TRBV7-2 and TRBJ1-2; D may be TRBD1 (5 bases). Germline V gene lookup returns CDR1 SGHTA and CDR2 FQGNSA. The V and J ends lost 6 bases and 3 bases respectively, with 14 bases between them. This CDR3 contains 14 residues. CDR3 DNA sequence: TGTGCCAGCAGACTAGCTGGGGGGGACTATGGCTACACCTTC. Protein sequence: CASRLAGGDYGYTF.

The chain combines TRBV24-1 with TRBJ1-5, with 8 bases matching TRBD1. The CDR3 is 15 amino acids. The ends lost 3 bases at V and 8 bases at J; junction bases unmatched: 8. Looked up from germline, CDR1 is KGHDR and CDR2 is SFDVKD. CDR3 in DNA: TGTGCCACCAGTGATGGACAGGGTGATTTGAAGCCCCAGCATTTT. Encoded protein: CATSDGQGDLKPQHF.

Here the CDR3 DNA reads TGTGCCAGCAGCTTAGCGGGAGGGGAGGGTTCACCCCTCCACTTT. As protein: CASSLAGGEGSPLHF. The V gene is TRBV7-8, the J gene TRBJ1-6; D is possibly TRBD1 (5 bases). CDR3 length: 15 residues. V shed 0 bases and J shed 9 bases, with 12 bases lying between them. Germline CDR1 SGHVS, CDR2 FQNEAQ. Full variable domain (rest looked up from reference TRBV7-8 and TRBJ1-6): GAGVSQSPRYKVAKRGQDVALRCDPISGHVSLFWYQQALGQGPEFLTYFQNEAQLDKSGLPSDRFFAERPEGSVSTLKIQRTQQEDSAVYLCASSLAGGEGSPLHFGNGTRLTVT.

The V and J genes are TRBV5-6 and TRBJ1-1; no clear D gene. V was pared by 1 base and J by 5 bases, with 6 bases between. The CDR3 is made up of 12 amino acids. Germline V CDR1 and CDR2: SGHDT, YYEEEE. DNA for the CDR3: TGTGCCAGCAGCTTGTCTGAGACTGAAGCTTTCTTT. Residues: CASSLSETEAFF.